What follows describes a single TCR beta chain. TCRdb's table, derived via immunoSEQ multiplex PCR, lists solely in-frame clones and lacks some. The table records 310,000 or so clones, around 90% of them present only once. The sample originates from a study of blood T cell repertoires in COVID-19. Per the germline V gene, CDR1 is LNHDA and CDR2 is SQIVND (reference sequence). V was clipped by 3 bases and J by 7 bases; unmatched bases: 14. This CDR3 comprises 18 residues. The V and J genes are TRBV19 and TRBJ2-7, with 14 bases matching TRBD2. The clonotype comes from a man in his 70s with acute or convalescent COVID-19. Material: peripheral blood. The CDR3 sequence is CASSISTSGRAWLSEQYF. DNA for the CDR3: TGTGCCAGTAGTATTTCGACTAGCGGGAGGGCCTGGCTCAGTGAGCAGTACTTC.